This T cell receptor (beta chain) was sequenced for a study of molecular identifiers for immune sequencing clone quantification. Study at large: In replicates, RNA taken from roughly 18,000 or 92,000 naive CD8 cells was divided five ways, and four portions underwent sequencing.

Worth noting for this clonotype: Its antigen is unidentified.

Bulk TCR libraries used previously described methods and listed TCR primers. In TCRdb, the PCR reads were re-called with MiXCR into one record per CDR3 protein. The repertoire consists of 490,000 or so distinct CDR3 sequences, with 25% occurring once and the leading ten covering around 0.78%. Libraries for naive CD8 T cells, which were made from about 20,000 to 1,000,000 sorted cells, drew on 10%, 30% or 50% of the RNA. Findings of the study overall: In CMV-specific effectors, clones above 20 copies held over 99% of molecules; naive, under 1%.

Trimming stripped 5 bases from V and 5 bases from J, with 22 bases between. Looked up from germline, CDR1 is SEHNR and CDR2 is FQNEAQ (reference sequence). The CDR3 loop spans 16 amino acids. The sample was naive CD8+ T cells from blood, with Jurkat cell RNA spiked in. The sample's subset: FACS-sorted CD8+CD4-CCR7+CD45RA+ naive T cells. This chain joins TRBV7-9 and TRBJ2-7, with D perhaps matching TRBD2 (6 bases). This sequence originates from a human donor in good health. Some libraries in this study had Jurkat cell RNA spiked in. In nucleotides, the CDR3 is TGTGCCAGCAGCCCTCGGCGAGGGAAAGGCGGGGACGAGCAGTACTTC. It is translated as CASSPRRGKGGDEQYF.